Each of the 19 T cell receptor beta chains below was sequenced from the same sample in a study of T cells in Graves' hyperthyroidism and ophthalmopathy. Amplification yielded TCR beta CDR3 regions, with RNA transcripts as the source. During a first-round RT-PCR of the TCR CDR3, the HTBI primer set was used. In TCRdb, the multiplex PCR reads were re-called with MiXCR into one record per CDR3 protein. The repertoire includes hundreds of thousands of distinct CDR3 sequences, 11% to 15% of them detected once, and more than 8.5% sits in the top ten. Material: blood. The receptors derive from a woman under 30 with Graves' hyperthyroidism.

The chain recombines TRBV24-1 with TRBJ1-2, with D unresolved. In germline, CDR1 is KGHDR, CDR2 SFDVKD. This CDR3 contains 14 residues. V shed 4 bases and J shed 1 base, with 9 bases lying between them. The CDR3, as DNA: TGTGCCACCAGTGAGCCGGGAATTAACTATGGCTACACCTTC. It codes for CATSEPGINYGYTF.

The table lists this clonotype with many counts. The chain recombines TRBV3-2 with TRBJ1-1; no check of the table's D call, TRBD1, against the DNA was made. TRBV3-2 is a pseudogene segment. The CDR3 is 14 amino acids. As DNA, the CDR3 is TGTGCCAGCAGCCGCCAGTGTGGGACAGATGAAGCTTTCTTT. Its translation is CASSRQCGTDEAFF.

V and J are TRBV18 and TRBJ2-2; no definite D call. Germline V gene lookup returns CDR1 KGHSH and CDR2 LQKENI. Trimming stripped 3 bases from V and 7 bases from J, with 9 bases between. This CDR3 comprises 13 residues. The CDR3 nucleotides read TGTGCCAGCTCACCCATTGACGGCGGGGAGCTGTTTTTT. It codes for CASSPIDGGELFF. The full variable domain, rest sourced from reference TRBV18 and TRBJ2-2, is NAGVMQNPRHLVRRRGQEARLRCSPMKGHSHVYWYRQLPEEGLKFMVYLQKENIIDESGMPKERFSAEFPKEGPSILRIQQVVRGDSAAYFCASSPIDGGELFFGEGSRLTVL.

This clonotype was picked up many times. CDR3 residues: CASSPLRLALHEQFF. CDR3 bases: TGTGCCAGCTCACCACTTAGACTAGCTCTCCATGAGCAGTTCTTC. The V and J genes are TRBV18 and TRBJ2-1; 7 bases line up with TRBD2. V lost 1 base, J lost 8 bases, and 8 bases stayed unmatched. Germline-derived CDR1 and CDR2 are KGHSH and LQKENI. The CDR3 loop spans 15 amino acids.

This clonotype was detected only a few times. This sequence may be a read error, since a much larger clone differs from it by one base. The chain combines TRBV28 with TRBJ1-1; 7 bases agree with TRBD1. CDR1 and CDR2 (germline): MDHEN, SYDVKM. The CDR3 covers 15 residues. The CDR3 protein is CASRGTEKMNTGAFF. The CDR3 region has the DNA TGTGCCAGCAGGGGGACAGAGAAGATGAACACTGGAGCTTTCTTT.

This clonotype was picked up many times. CDR3 sequence: CASSPRTADNSPLHF. In DNA form, the CDR3 reads TGTGCCAGCTCACCTAGGACAGCGGATAATTCACCCCTCCACTTT. This chain joins TRBV18 and TRBJ1-6, with D possibly TRBD1 on 6 matching bases. Germline lookup yields CDR1 KGHSH and CDR2 LQKENI. Trimming pared 3 bases from V and 5 bases from J, leaving 11 bases between. CDR3 size: 15 residues.

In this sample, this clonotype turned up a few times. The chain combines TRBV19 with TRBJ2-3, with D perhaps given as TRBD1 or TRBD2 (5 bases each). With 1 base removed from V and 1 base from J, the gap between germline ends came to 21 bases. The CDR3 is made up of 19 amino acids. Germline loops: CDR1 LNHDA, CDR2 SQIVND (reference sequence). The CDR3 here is CASSIGSPGPRFRTDTQYF. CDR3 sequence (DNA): TGTGCCAGTAGTATAGGATCACCGGGACCCCGATTCCGCACAGATACGCAGTATTTT. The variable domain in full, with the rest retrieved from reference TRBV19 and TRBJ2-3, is DGGITQSPKYLFRKEGQNVTLSCEQNLNHDAMYWYRQDPGQGLRLIYYSQIVNDFQKGDIAEGYSVSREKKESFPLTVTSAQKNPTAFYLCASSIGSPGPRFRTDTQYFGPGTRLTVL.

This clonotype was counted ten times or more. This chain's CDR3 is CASSSPPQAGQYF. The CDR3 DNA follows: TGTGCCAGCAGCTCCCCTCCCCAAGCGGGGCAGTATTTT. The chain couples TRBV7-3 to TRBJ2-3, with a tentative D call TRBD2 (6 bases). The germline V gene encodes CDR1 SGHTA and CDR2 FQGTGA. The CDR3 consists of 13 residues. Trimming pared 4 bases from V and 11 bases from J, leaving 16 bases between.

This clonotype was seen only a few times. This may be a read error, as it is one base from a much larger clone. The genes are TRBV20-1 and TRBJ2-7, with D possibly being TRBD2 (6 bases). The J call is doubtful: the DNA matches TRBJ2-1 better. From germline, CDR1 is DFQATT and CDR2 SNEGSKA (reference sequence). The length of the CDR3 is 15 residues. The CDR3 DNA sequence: TGCAGTGCTAGAGATATCGGGCTAGCGACCTACGAGCAGTTCTTC. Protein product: CSARDIGLATYEQFF.

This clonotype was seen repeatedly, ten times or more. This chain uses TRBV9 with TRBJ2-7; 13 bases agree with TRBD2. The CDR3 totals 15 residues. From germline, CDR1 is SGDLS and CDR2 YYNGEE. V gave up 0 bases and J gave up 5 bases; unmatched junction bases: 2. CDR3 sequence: CASSVGTSGSDEQYF. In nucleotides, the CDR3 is TGTGCCAGCAGCGTAGGGACTAGCGGGAGCGACGAGCAGTACTTC. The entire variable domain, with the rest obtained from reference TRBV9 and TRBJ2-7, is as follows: DSGVTQTPKHLITATGQRVTLRCSPRSGDLSVYWYQQSLDQGLQFLIQYYNGEERAKGNILERFSAQQFPDLHSELNLSSLELGDSALYFCASSVGTSGSDEQYFGPGTRLTVT.

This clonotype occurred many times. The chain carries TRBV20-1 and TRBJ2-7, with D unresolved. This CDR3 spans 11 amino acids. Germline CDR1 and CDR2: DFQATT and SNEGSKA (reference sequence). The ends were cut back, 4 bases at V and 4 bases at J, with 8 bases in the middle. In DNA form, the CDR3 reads TGCAGTGCTAAGGACGGATACGAGCAGTACTTC. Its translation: CSAKDGYEQYF.

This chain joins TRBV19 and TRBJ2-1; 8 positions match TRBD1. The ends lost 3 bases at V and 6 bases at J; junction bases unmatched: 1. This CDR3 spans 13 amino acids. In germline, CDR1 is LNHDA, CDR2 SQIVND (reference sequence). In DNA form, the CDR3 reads TGTGCCAGTAGTATCACAGGGGGCAATGAGCAGTTCTTC. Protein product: CASSITGGNEQFF.

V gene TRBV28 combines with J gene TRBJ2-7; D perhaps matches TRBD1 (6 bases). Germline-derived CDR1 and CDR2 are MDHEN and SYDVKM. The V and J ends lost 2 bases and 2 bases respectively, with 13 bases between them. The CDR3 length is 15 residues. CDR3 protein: CASSLKAGEAYEQYF. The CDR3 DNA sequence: TGTGCCAGCAGTTTAAAGGCAGGGGAAGCCTACGAGCAGTACTTC.

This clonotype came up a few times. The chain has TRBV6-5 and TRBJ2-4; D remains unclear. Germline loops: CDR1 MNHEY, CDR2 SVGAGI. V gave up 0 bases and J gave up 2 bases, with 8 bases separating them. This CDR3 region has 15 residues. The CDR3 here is CASSYSDGPKNIQYF. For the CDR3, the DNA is TGTGCCAGCAGTTACTCGGATGGTCCCAAAAACATTCAGTACTTC.

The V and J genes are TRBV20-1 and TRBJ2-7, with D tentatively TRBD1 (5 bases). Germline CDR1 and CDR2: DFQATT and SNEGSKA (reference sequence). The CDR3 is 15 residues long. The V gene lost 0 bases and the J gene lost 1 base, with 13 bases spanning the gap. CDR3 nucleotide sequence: TGCAGTGCTAGAGATCGAGTAGGGGATTCCTACGAGCAGTACTTC. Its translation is CSARDRVGDSYEQYF.

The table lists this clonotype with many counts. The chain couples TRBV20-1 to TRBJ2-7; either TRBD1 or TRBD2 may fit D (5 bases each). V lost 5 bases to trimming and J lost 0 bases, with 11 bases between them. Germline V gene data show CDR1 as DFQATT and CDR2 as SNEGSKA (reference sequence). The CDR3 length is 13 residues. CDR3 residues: CSAGDGISYEQYF. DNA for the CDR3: TGCAGTGCTGGGGACGGAATCTCCTACGAGCAGTACTTC.

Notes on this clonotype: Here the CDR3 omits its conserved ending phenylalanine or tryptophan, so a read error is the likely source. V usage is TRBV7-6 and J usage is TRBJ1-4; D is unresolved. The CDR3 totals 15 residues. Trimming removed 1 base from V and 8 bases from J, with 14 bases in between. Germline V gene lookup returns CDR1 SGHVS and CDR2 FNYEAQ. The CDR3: CASSLDLQHREKLFL. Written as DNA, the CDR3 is TGTGCCAGCAGCTTAGATCTGCAACATAGAGAAAAACTGTTTCTT.

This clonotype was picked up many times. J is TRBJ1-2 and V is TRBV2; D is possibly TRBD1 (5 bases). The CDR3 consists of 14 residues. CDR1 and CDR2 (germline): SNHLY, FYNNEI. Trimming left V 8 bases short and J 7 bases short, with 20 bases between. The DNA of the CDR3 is TGTGCCAGCGTGGGGAATAGAGGGGCGGTTGGCTACACCTTC. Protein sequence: CASVGNRGAVGYTF. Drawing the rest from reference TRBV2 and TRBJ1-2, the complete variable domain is EPEVTQTPSHQVTQMGQEVILRCVPISNHLYFYWYRQILGQKVEFLVSFYNNEISEKSEIFDDQFSVERPDGSNFTLKIRSTKLEDSAMYFCASVGNRGAVGYTFGSGTRLTVV.

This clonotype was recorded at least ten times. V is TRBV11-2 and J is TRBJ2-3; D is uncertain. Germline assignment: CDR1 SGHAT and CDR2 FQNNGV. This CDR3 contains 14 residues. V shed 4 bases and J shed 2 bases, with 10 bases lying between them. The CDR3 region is CASSYRQLTDTQYF. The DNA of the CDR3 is TGTGCCAGCAGCTACCGACAACTCACAGATACGCAGTATTTT.